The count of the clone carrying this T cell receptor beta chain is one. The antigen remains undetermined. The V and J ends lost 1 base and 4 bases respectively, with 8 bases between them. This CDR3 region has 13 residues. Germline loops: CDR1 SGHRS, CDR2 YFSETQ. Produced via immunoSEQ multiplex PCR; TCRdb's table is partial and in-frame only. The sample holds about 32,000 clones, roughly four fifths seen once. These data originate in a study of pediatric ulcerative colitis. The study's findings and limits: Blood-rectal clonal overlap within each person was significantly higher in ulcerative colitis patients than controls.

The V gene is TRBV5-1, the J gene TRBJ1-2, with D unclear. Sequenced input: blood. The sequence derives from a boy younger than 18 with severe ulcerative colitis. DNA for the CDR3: TGCGCCAGCAGCTTGTTATTGAGCTATGGCTACACCTTC. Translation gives CASSLLLSYGYTF.